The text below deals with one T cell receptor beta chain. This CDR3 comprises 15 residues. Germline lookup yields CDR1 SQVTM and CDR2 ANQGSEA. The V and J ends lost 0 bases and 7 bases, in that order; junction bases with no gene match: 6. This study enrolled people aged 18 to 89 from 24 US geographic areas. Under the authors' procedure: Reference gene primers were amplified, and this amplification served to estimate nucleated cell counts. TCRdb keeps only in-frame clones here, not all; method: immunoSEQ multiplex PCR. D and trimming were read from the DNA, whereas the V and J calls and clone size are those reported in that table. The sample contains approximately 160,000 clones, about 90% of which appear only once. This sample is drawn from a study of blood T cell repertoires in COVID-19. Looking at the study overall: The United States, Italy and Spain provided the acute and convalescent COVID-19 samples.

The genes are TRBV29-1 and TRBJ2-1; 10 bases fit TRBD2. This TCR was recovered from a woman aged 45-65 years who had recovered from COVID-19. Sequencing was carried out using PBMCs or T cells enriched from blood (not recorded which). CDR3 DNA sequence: TGCAGCGTTGAAGATCTAGCGGGAGTAGGAAATGAGCAGTTCTTC. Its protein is CSVEDLAGVGNEQFF.